The clone carrying this T cell receptor beta chain appeared many times. Its antigen is as yet unknown. The data belong to a study of Graves' ophthalmopathy and Graves' hyperthyroidism. CDR3 regions of TCR beta were amplified from RNA transcripts. An initial RT-PCR round employing HTBI primers preceded a second-round multiplex PCR. TCRdb re-analysed the multiplex PCR reads in MiXCR, keeping a single row per CDR3 protein. The sample carries 400,000 to 500,000 distinct CDR3 sequences, approximately 21% recorded once. Study-wide findings and caveats: Detected in blood as well were most expanded thyroid clonotypes with frequency above 0.001.

Researchers classed hyperthyroidism as stable given no ophthalmopathy within 18 months of follow-up. Other autoimmune diseases, uncontrolled infections, pregnancy and lactation each led to patient exclusion. A diagnosis was made from clinical symptoms together with serum thyroxine, TRAb, thyroid ultrasound and orbital computed tomography. The sequence was collected from a young woman with stable Graves' hyperthyroidism. The sample taken for sequencing was peripheral blood.

This CDR3 reads CASSSRGKKTEAFF. CDR3 coding DNA: TGTGCCAGCAGTTCCAGGGGTAAGAAGACTGAAGCTTTCTTT. This chain connects TRBV28 to TRBJ1-1; D is perhaps TRBD1 (6 bases). Between the trimmed V and J ends, which lost 4 bases and 5 bases, there was a span of 14 bases. This CDR3 comprises 14 residues. CDR1 MDHEN and CDR2 SYDVKM come from the germline V gene.